This T cell receptor beta chain was found in a study of blood T cell repertoires in COVID-19. Looking at the study overall: The samples span acute and convalescent COVID-19 from the United States, Italy and Spain. PBMCs, B-cell-depleted T cells, or T cells provided the cDNA or gDNA that made up the material.

The V gene's germline CDR1 is LNHDA and CDR2 SQIVND (reference sequence). The CDR3 totals 14 residues. V lost 3 bases and J 4 bases, leaving 9 bases between the germline ends. Per the authors' pipeline: Quantification of nucleated cells was approximated via reference gene primer amplification. Using immunoSEQ multiplex PCR, the repertoire was profiled, and TCRdb retains in-frame clones only, with some absent. V and J calls and clone size are given by that table; D and trimming were obtained from the DNA. The sample holds more than 150,000 clones, 70% to 85% seen once. The sequenced material came from peripheral blood. The receptor comes from a human donor in a cohort sampled during active COVID-19. The chain carries TRBV19 and TRBJ1-4, with D maybe TRBD1 (5 bases). As DNA, the CDR3 is TGTGCCAGTAGTATCGTGGGGGGTAATGAAAAACTGTTTTTT. This sequence encodes CASSIVGGNEKLFF.